The following is a TCR beta chain sequence with its context. Its antigen is unidentified. The donors, aged roughly 6 to 90, were healthy Caucasians from Russia. Extraction of total RNA produced a minimum of 5.5 micrograms from each sample. This sample was included in a study of blood T cells in healthy people across ages. Study-level results: Naive CD4+ cells and diversity were both higher in long-lived donors than in aged donors.

The CDR3 covers 12 residues. In germline, CDR1 is MNHEY, CDR2 SVGAGI. Trimming removed 6 bases from V and 6 bases from J, with 9 bases in between. Primers used in a second PCR of about 7 to 12 cycles were a sample-barcoded 5' primer and a J-beta primer mix. Tagging of each cDNA molecule was performed by a template-switch adaptor with 12 random nucleotides. TCRdb reprocessed the 5' RACE reads with MiXCR, giving one entry per CDR3 protein. The sample lists almost 300,000 distinct CDR3 sequences; roughly 29% were seen once. The V and J genes are TRBV6-5 and TRBJ2-1; D gene unclear. The sequenced sample consisted of blood. The receptor comes from a woman aged 70 to 79 in good health. CDR3 coding DNA: TGTGCCAGCAGGCCCGGTACCAATGAGCAGTTCTTC. Residues: CASRPGTNEQFF.